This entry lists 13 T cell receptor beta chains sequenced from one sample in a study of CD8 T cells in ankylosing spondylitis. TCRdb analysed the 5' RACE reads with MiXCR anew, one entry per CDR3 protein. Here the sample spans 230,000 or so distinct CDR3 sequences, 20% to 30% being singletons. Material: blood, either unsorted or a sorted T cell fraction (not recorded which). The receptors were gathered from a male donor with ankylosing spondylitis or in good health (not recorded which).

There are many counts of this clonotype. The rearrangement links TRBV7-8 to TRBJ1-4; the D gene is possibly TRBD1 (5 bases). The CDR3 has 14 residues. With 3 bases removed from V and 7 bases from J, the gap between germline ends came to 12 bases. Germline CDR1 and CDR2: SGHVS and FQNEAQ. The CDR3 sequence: CASSFTGLGEKLFF. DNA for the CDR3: TGTGCCAGCAGCTTCACGGGGCTTGGTGAAAAACTGTTTTTT. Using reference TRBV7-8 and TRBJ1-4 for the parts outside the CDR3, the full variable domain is GAGVSQSPRYKVAKRGQDVALRCDPISGHVSLFWYQQALGQGPEFLTYFQNEAQLDKSGLPSDRFFAERPEGSVSTLKIQRTQQEDSAVYLCASSFTGLGEKLFFGSGTQLSVL.

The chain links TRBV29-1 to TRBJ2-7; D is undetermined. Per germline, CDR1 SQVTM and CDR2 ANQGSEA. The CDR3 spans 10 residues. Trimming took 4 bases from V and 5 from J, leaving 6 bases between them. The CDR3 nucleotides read TGCAGCGTTGGGATAAACGAGCAGTACTTC. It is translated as CSVGINEQYF.

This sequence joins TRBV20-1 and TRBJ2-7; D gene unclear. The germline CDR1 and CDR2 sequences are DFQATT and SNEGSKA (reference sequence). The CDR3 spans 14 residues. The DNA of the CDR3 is TGCAGCGCCTCTAGGGCAGGTTATTCTCGCGAGCAGTACTTC. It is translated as CSASRAGYSREQYF.

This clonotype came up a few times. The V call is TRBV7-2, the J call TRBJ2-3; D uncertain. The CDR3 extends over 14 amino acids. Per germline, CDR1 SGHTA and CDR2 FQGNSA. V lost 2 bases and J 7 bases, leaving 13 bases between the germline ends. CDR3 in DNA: TGTGCCAGCAGCTTAACTCTCCAGTCCAATACGCAGTATTTT. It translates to CASSLTLQSNTQYF.

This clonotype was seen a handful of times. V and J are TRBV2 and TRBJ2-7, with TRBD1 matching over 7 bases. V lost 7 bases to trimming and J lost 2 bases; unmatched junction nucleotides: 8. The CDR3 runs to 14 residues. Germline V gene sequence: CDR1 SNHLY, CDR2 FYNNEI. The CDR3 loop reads CASMLEGGPYEQYF. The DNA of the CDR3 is TGTGCCAGCATGCTTGAAGGGGGCCCCTACGAGCAGTACTTC.

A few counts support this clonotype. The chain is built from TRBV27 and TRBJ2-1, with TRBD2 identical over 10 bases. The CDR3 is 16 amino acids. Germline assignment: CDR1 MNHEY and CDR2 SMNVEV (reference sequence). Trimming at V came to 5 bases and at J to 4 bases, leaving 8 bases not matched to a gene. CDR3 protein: CASSALLAGSYNEQFF. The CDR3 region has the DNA TGTGCCAGCAGTGCCCTACTAGCGGGGTCTTACAATGAGCAGTTCTTC.

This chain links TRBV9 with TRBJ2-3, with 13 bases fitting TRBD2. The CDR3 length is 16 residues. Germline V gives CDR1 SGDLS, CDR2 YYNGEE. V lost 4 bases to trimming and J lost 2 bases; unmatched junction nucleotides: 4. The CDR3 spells CASSRGLAGVTDTQYF. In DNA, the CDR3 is TGTGCCAGCAGCCGAGGACTAGCGGGGGTCACAGATACGCAGTATTTT.

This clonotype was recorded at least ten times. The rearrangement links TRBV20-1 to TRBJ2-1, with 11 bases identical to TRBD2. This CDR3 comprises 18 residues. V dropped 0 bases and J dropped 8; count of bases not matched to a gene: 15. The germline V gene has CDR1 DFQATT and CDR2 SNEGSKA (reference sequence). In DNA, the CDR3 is TGCAGTGCTAGAGATCCGCTCGTGAGTAGCGGGGGGGGCCATGAGCAGTTCTTC. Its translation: CSARDPLVSSGGGHEQFF.

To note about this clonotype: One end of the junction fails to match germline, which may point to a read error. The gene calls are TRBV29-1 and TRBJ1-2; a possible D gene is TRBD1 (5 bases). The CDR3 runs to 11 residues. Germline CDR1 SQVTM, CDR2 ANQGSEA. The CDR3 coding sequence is TGCAGCGTTGAGATAAAGGACAAAGCTGGCTTC. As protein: CSVEIKDKAGF. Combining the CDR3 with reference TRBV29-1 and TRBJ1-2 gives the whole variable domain SAVISQKPSRDICQRGTSLTIQCQVDSQVTMMFWYRQQPGQSLTLIATANQGSEATYESGFVIDKFPISRPNLTFSTLTVSNMSPEDSSIYLCSVEIKDKAGFGSGTRLTVV.

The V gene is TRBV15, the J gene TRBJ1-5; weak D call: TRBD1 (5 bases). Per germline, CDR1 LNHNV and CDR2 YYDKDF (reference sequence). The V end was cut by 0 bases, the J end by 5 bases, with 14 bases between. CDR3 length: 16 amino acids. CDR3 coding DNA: TGTGCCACCAGCAGAGACCAGGGTTTTAAGCATCAGCCCCAGCATTTT. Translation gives CATSRDQGFKHQPQHF.

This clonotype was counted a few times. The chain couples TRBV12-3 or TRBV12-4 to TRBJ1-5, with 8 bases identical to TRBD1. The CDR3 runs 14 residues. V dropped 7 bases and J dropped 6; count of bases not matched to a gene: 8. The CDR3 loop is CASTVTGDSQPQHF. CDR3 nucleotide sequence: TGTGCCAGCACCGTGACAGGGGATAGTCAGCCCCAGCATTTT.

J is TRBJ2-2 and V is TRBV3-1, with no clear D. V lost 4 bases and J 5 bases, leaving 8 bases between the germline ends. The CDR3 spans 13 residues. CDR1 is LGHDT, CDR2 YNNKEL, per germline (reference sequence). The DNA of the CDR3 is TGTGCCAGCAGCCTAAAGATGACCGGGGAGCTGTTTTTT. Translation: CASSLKMTGELFF.

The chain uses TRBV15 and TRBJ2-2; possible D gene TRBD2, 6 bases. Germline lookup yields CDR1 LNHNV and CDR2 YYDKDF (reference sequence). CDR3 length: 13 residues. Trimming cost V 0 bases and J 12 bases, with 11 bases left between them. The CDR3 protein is CATSRDPAGQLFF. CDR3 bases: TGTGCCACCAGCAGAGATCCGGCGGGGCAGCTGTTTTTT.